Following are 15 T cell receptor beta chains from one sample sequenced in a study of blood T cell repertoires in COVID-19 (TCRdb year 2020). The receptor library was made with the immunoSEQ multiplex PCR assay. TCRdb took this table from immuneACCESS and kept in-frame rearrangements with V and J called. Such tables lack part of the clones; where checked against another copy, unresolved V genes explain under half of the gap, and the rest is unexplained. For this sample there are 120,000 to 150,000 clones; approximately 87% appear just once. Clones ranked in the top ten supply around 6.3% of the sample. The specimen sequenced was peripheral blood. Receptors originate from an elderly man with acute or convalescent COVID-19.

V usage is TRBV27 and J usage is TRBJ1-4, with D possibly TRBD1 on 5 matching bases. The germline gives CDR1 MNHEY, CDR2 SMNVEV (reference sequence). V lost 6 bases, J lost 4 bases, and 12 bases lay in between. This CDR3 has 14 residues. The CDR3 here is CASSLSGVNEKLFF. The CDR3 DNA is TGTGCCAGCAGCCTATCGGGGGTTAATGAAAAACTGTTTTTT.

The rearrangement uses TRBV5-4 and TRBJ1-4; 12 positions match TRBD1. The germline gives CDR1 SGHNT, CDR2 YYREEE (reference sequence). CDR3 length: 15 amino acids. V shed 3 bases and J 7 bases; nucleotides not matched to a gene: 4. CDR3 region: CASSSGTGGGEKLFF. The CDR3 DNA reads as TGTGCCAGCAGCTCGGGGACAGGGGGCGGTGAAAAACTGTTTTTT.

This chain uses TRBV7-8 with TRBJ1-6, with 7 bases identical to TRBD1. Germline CDR1 reads SGHVS; CDR2 reads FQNEAQ. The CDR3 extends over 14 amino acids. Germline trimming cut 1 base from V and 7 bases from J; bases unmatched to any gene: 1. The CDR3 DNA reads as TGTGCCAGCAGCTTAGACAGGGGAAATTCACCCCTCCACTTT. Encoded protein: CASSLDRGNSPLHF.

This chain connects TRBV27 to TRBJ2-1; TRBD2 aligns across 9 bases. CDR1 is MNHEY, CDR2 SMNVEV, per germline (reference sequence). The CDR3 runs to 14 residues. V lost 5 bases and J lost 9; bases outside the gene matches: 8. Written as DNA, the CDR3 is TGTGCCAGCAGTATCCGCGGGAGGGCCTTTGAGCAGTTCTTC. Residues: CASSIRGRAFEQFF.

The V call is TRBV27, the J call TRBJ1-2; 8 bases agree with TRBD1. The V gene end was trimmed by 8 bases and the J gene end by 8 bases; junction bases not matched to a gene: 7. The CDR3 covers 12 residues. CDR1 MNHEY and CDR2 SMNVEV come from the germline V gene (reference sequence). The CDR3 bases are TGTGCCAGCGGACAGGGCGTGGGAGGCTACACCTTC. Translated: CASGQGVGGYTF.

J is TRBJ1-1 and V is TRBV11-1; no reliable D call. Germline values: CDR1 SGHAT, CDR2 FQDESV (reference sequence). With 5 bases removed from V and 0 bases from J, the gap between germline ends came to 7 bases. This CDR3 has 13 amino acids. The CDR3 coding sequence is TGTGCCAGCAGCGGCCGTGTGAACACTGAAGCTTTCTTT. This gives the protein CASSGRVNTEAFF.

The V gene is TRBV19, the J gene TRBJ2-1, with 10 bases fitting TRBD2. Trimming took 2 bases from V and 9 from J; bases not matched to a gene: 4. This CDR3 is 14 amino acids long. In germline, CDR1 is LNHDA, CDR2 SQIVND (reference sequence). CDR3 coding DNA: TGTGCCAGTAGTATACTAGCGGGAGCCGGTGAGCAGTTCTTC. Translated, it gives CASSILAGAGEQFF.

The rearrangement links TRBV3-1 (or the pseudogene TRBV3-2) to TRBJ2-1; tentative D call: TRBD1 (5 bases). This CDR3 has 15 amino acids. Germline-derived CDR1 and CDR2 are LGHDT and YNNKEL (reference sequence). V dropped 0 bases and J dropped 0 bases, with 6 bases sitting between them. The CDR3 coding sequence is TGTGCCAGCAGCCAAGATGACAGCTCCTACAATGAGCAGTTCTTC. Its protein product is CASSQDDSSYNEQFF.

The rearrangement uses TRBV6-1 and TRBJ1-5; possible D gene TRBD1, 5 bases. V gave up 0 bases and J gave up 6 bases, with 12 bases separating them. The CDR3 is 15 amino acids. CDR1 MNHNS and CDR2 SASEGT come from the germline V gene. The CDR3 bases are TGTGCCAGCAGTGAAGCCGAGGCAGGGCCTCAGCCCCAGCATTTT. It yields the protein CASSEAEAGPQPQHF.

The chain is built from TRBV5-1 and TRBJ2-1; TRBD2 aligns across 10 bases. Trimming took 3 bases from V and 3 from J; bases not matched to a gene: 6. Germline assignment: CDR1 SGHRS and CDR2 YFSETQ. The CDR3 is made up of 16 amino acids. The CDR3 bases are TGCGCCAGCAGCTCTACCGGGACTAGCGACTACAATGAGCAGTTCTTC. The encoded protein is CASSSTGTSDYNEQFF.

The rearrangement joins TRBV2 to TRBJ2-3; a weak D match, TRBD2 (5 bases). The CDR3 has 15 amino acids. Germline V gives CDR1 SNHLY, CDR2 FYNNEI. The V and J ends lost 8 bases and 0 bases respectively, with 15 bases between them. The DNA of the CDR3 is TGTGCCAGCTATCTACACACTAGTAGCACAGATACGCAGTATTTT. This codes for CASYLHTSSTDTQYF. The whole variable domain, remainder taken from reference TRBV2 and TRBJ2-3, is EPEVTQTPSHQVTQMGQEVILRCVPISNHLYFYWYRQILGQKVEFLVSFYNNEISEKSEIFDDQFSVERPDGSNFTLKIRSTKLEDSAMYFCASYLHTSSTDTQYFGPGTRLTVL.

This rearrangement joins TRBV3-1 (or the pseudogene TRBV3-2) to TRBJ1-5, with 9 bases fitting TRBD1. Losses at the gene ends were 6 bases for V and 6 bases for J; bases not matched to a gene: 6. The CDR3 runs to 14 residues. Germline assignment: CDR1 LGHDT and CDR2 YNNKEL (reference sequence). As DNA, the CDR3 is TGTGCCAGCAGTCCAATACAGGGGGCTCAGCCCCAGCATTTT. It encodes CASSPIQGAQPQHF.

The chain couples TRBV27 to TRBJ2-1, with D possibly matching TRBD1 (6 bases). The CDR3 is made up of 15 amino acids. Germline V gives CDR1 MNHEY, CDR2 SMNVEV (reference sequence). The germline V and J ends were trimmed by 0 bases and 4 bases, with 10 bases remaining between them. CDR3 DNA sequence: TGTGCCAGCAGTTTATCCCGGACAGCATACAATGAGCAGTTCTTC. It codes for CASSLSRTAYNEQFF.

This clone was observed many times. This chain joins TRBV6-6 and TRBJ2-1; 8 bases fit TRBD2. Germline CDR1 and CDR2: MNHNY and SVGAGI (reference sequence). The CDR3 length is 14 residues. V lost 5 bases, J lost 8 bases, and 8 bases stayed unmatched. The CDR3 sequence: CASSPTSVRDEQFF. DNA for the CDR3: TGTGCCAGCAGTCCGACTAGCGTACGGGATGAGCAGTTCTTC.

CDR3: CASSTGQGGTDTQYF. The CDR3 DNA follows: TGTGCCAGCAGCACGGGACAGGGGGGAACAGATACGCAGTATTTT. V usage is TRBV9 and J usage is TRBJ2-3; 11 nucleotides agree with TRBD1. The CDR3 runs to 15 residues. Germline assignment: CDR1 SGDLS and CDR2 YYNGEE. V gave up 4 bases and J gave up 3 bases; unmatched junction bases: 4. Complete variable domain (other parts from reference TRBV9 and TRBJ2-3): DSGVTQTPKHLITATGQRVTLRCSPRSGDLSVYWYQQSLDQGLQFLIQYYNGEERAKGNILERFSAQQFPDLHSELNLSSLELGDSALYFCASSTGQGGTDTQYFGPGTRLTVL.